This T cell receptor (beta chain) was identified in a study of T cell responses to AZD1222 COVID-19 vaccine. Germline V gene lookup returns CDR1 LGHDT and CDR2 YNNKEL (reference sequence). The length of the CDR3 is 14 residues. V shed 2 bases and J shed 1 base, with 8 bases lying between them. Sequencing was performed with immunoSEQ multiplex PCR; in TCRdb, only in-frame clones are kept and a portion is missing. The sample has about 110,000 clones, around 87% seen once. The receptor's source is an adult who received the AZD1222 COVID-19 vaccine. The sample consisted of peripheral blood, taken 28 days after the second AZD1222 dose. The rearrangement uses TRBV3-1 (or the pseudogene TRBV3-2) and TRBJ1-1; the D is unclear. The CDR3 sequence is CASSQQPTNTEAFF. The CDR3 nucleotides are TGTGCCAGCAGCCAACAGCCCACGAACACTGAAGCTTTCTTT.